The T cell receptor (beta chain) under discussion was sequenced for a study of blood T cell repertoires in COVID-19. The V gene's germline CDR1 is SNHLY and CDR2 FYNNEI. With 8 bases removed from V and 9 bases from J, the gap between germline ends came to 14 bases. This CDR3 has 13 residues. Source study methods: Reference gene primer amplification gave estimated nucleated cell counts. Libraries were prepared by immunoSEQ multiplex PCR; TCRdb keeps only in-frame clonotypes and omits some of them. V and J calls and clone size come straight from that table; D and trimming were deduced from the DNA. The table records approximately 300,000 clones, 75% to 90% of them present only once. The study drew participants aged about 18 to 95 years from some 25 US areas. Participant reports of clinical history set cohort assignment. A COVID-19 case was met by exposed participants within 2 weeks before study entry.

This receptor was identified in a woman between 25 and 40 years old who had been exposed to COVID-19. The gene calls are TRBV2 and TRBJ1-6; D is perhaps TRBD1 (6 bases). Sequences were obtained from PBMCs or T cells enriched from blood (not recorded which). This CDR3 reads CASYRESGSPLHF. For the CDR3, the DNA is TGTGCCAGCTACAGGGAGTCGGGTTCACCCCTCCACTTT.